This T cell receptor beta chain was identified in a study of CD8 T cells in Susac syndrome. Reverse transcription of 0.5 to 1 ug RNA was carried out with random hexamers. MiXCR, run by TCRdb on the immunoSEQ multiplex PCR reads, gives a single entry per CDR3 protein. The repertoire holds 150,000 to 200,000 distinct CDR3 sequences, with more than 90% as singletons. The multiple sclerosis control group was made up of treatment-naive patients with stable or active relapsing-remitting disease. In germline, CDR1 is MNHEY, CDR2 SVGEGT. The CDR3 is 14 residues long. J lost 10 bases, V lost 6 bases, and 11 bases had no gene match.

This sequence originates from a human donor with multiple sclerosis. The material sequenced was CD4+ T cells from PBMCs. The chain has TRBV6-2 or TRBV6-3 and TRBJ1-1; 10 bases match TRBD1. CDR3 in DNA: TGTGCCAGCAGGACGGGACAGGGGAAGTATGGAGCTTTCTTT. Its translation: CASRTGQGKYGAFF.